Each of the 24 T cell receptor beta chains below was sequenced from the same sample in a study of T-cell reconstitution after alpha-beta-depleted transplantation in children. The TCRbeta library was prepared with unique molecular identifiers. TCRdb analysed the PCR reads with MiXCR anew, one entry per CDR3 protein. This table holds some 520,000 distinct CDR3 sequences, 30% to 35% found once. Sequenced here: PBMCs from the stem cell graft donor, sampled from the stem cell graft. These receptors were obtained from a human donor who donated a stem cell graft to a child with aplastic anemia.

The V and J genes are TRBV10-3 and TRBJ2-1, with 8 bases lining up with TRBD2. Germline CDR1 ENHRY, CDR2 SYGVKD. Unmatched junction bases numbered 11, after V lost 6 bases and J lost 7 bases. The CDR3 spans 15 residues. The chain's CDR3 is CAISERGLAGNEQFF. The CDR3, as DNA: TGTGCCATCAGCGAACGAGGACTAGCTGGAAATGAGCAGTTCTTC.

Only a few counts were recorded for this clonotype. The chain joins TRBV20-1 to TRBJ2-2, with D tentatively TRBD1 or TRBD2 (5 bases each). The germline CDR1 and CDR2 sequences are DFQATT and SNEGSKA (reference sequence). Trimming pared 6 bases from V and 1 base from J, leaving 9 bases between. The CDR3 covers 13 residues. The CDR3 region is CSAGPKNTGELFF. In DNA form, the CDR3 reads TGCAGTGCGGGACCCAAGAACACCGGGGAGCTGTTTTTT.

This clonotype was observed a few times. V and J are TRBV10-2 and TRBJ2-3, with 13 bases that match TRBD2. CDR1 and CDR2 (germline): WSHSY, SAAADI. This CDR3 contains 17 residues. The V and J ends lost 4 bases and 1 base, in that order; junction bases with no gene match: 5. CDR3 in amino acids: CASSGTSGSWGTDTQYF. The CDR3 bases are TGCGCCAGCAGTGGGACTAGCGGGAGTTGGGGCACAGATACGCAGTATTTT.

The rearrangement uses TRBV12-3 or TRBV12-4 and TRBJ1-3, with D possibly matching TRBD1 (6 bases). CDR3 length equals 15 residues. V gave up 6 bases and J gave up 0 bases, with 12 bases separating them. The CDR3 bases are TGTGCCAGCAGGTTACAGGGATCCTCTGGAAACACCATATATTTT. It translates to CASRLQGSSGNTIYF.

The rearrangement uses TRBV12-3 or TRBV12-4 and TRBJ1-3; the D is unclear. V was clipped by 5 bases and J by 2 bases, with 10 bases between them. The CDR3 is made up of 14 amino acids. CDR3 region: CASSPVFTGNTIYF. CDR3 in DNA: TGTGCCAGCAGTCCTGTGTTCACTGGAAACACCATATATTTT.

Concerning this clonotype: A read error may produce the germline difference seen at one junction end. The chain employs TRBV20-1 and TRBJ1-5, with 7 bases identical to TRBD1. The CDR3 contains 14 residues. Germline values: CDR1 DFQATT, CDR2 SNEGSKA (reference sequence). CDR3 sequence reads: CCAPDRTSNQPQHF. The CDR3 coding sequence is TGCTGTGCTCCGGACAGGACGAGCAATCAGCCCCAGCATTTT.

The table lists this clonotype with a few counts. The chain is built from TRBV20-1 and TRBJ1-2; TRBD1 matches at 10 bases. V dropped 4 bases and J dropped 2; count of bases not matched to a gene: 7. Germline CDR1 DFQATT, CDR2 SNEGSKA (reference sequence). The CDR3 is 15 amino acids. For the CDR3, the DNA is TGCAGTGCTAACCGTGGACAGGGGGGCAACTATGGCTACACCTTC. This sequence encodes CSANRGQGGNYGYTF.

The CDR3 reads CSARLPSGHHSYNEQFF. The CDR3 DNA reads as TGCAGTGCTAGACTTCCTAGCGGACACCACTCCTACAATGAGCAGTTCTTC. The chain couples TRBV20-1 to TRBJ2-1; 7 nucleotides line up with TRBD2. The length of the CDR3 is 17 residues. Germline V CDR1 and CDR2: DFQATT, SNEGSKA (reference sequence). V lost 2 bases, J lost 0 bases, and 10 bases stayed unmatched.

The chain joins TRBV7-9 to TRBJ2-5, with D perhaps matching TRBD1 (6 bases). Looked up from germline, CDR1 is SEHNR and CDR2 is FQNEAQ (reference sequence). This CDR3 is built from 15 residues. V was cut by 2 bases and J by 2 bases, with 12 bases left in between. CDR3 DNA: TGTGCCAGCAGCTTAATCGGGACAAAGCAAGAGACCCAGTACTTC. Translated: CASSLIGTKQETQYF.

This chain connects TRBV4-3 to TRBJ2-3, with a weak D call TRBD2 (6 bases). Germline V gives CDR1 LGHNA, CDR2 YSLEER. The V end was cut by 4 bases, the J end by 2 bases, with 16 bases between. The CDR3 runs 16 residues. CDR3 protein: CASSREEGSPTDTQYF. The CDR3 coding sequence is TGCGCCAGCAGCCGAGAGGAGGGTTCACCCACAGATACGCAGTATTTT.

The V gene is TRBV6-2 or TRBV6-3, the J gene TRBJ2-1, with 9 bases identical to TRBD1. Germline assignment: CDR1 MNHEY and CDR2 SVGEGT. J gave up 2 bases and V 6 bases, and 14 bases lay outside the gene matches. The CDR3 contains 18 residues. CDR3 region: CASSLRDRVWNPYNEQFF. The CDR3 nucleotides read TGTGCCAGCAGCCTTCGGGACAGGGTATGGAACCCCTACAATGAGCAGTTCTTC.

The chain carries TRBV7-7 and TRBJ2-7; D not certain. V shed 4 bases and J shed 2 bases, with 12 bases lying between them. Germline CDR1 and CDR2: SSHAT and FNYEAQ (reference sequence). The CDR3 sequence is 14 residues long. The CDR3 DNA sequence: TGTGCCAGCAGCTCTGGACCGTTCACCTACGAGCAGTACTTC. Translation gives CASSSGPFTYEQYF.

The gene calls are TRBV9 and TRBJ2-2, with unresolved D. Trimming cost V 1 base and J 4 bases, with 2 bases left between them. The CDR3 extends over 12 amino acids. Looked up from germline, CDR1 is SGDLS and CDR2 is YYNGEE. This CDR3 is CASSVSTGELFF. CDR3 nucleotides: TGTGCCAGCAGCGTAAGCACCGGGGAGCTGTTTTTT. Supplemented by reference TRBV9 and TRBJ2-2, the full variable domain reads DSGVTQTPKHLITATGQRVTLRCSPRSGDLSVYWYQQSLDQGLQFLIQYYNGEERAKGNILERFSAQQFPDLHSELNLSSLELGDSALYFCASSVSTGELFFGEGSRLTVL.

The chain uses TRBV27 and TRBJ2-5; no firm D call. Trimming stripped 2 bases from V and 1 base from J, with 8 bases between. The CDR3 covers 14 residues. Per the germline V gene, CDR1 is MNHEY and CDR2 is SMNVEV (reference sequence). The CDR3 DNA reads as TGTGCCAGCAGTTTAAAGGGCCCCCAAGAGACCCAGTACTTC. It is translated as CASSLKGPQETQYF.

The table lists this clonotype with a few counts. The rearrangement links TRBV6-2 or TRBV6-3 to TRBJ2-7; no firm D call. V was trimmed by 4 bases and J by 0 bases, leaving 13 bases between them. Germline V lookup: CDR1 MNHEY, CDR2 SVGEGT. This CDR3 region has 15 residues. CDR3 nucleotides: TGTGCCAGCAGTTTTAGACCGCTCAGCTCCTACGAGCAGTACGTC. Its translation is CASSFRPLSSYEQYV.

The rearrangement uses TRBV3-1 and TRBJ2-3; 11 bases agree with TRBD2. The J segment lost 4 bases and the V segment lost 4 bases, leaving 10 bases of the junction unmatched. Per the germline V gene, CDR1 is LGHDT and CDR2 is YNNKEL (reference sequence). The CDR3 length is 17 residues. The CDR3 DNA reads TGTGCCAGCAGCCGGATCACTAGCGGGAGTAGTCCAGATACGCAGTATTTT. This encodes CASSRITSGSSPDTQYF.

The chain combines TRBV7-2 with TRBJ2-1, with 10 positions matching TRBD2. The CDR3 totals 15 residues. CDR1 and CDR2 from the germline V gene are SGHTA and FQGNSA. V dropped 5 bases and J dropped 3; count of bases not matched to a gene: 4. CDR3 residues: CASSKSSGSYNEQFF. The CDR3 bases are TGTGCCAGCAGCAAATCTAGCGGGAGCTACAATGAGCAGTTCTTC.

The chain employs TRBV9 and TRBJ2-1; no clear D. CDR1 and CDR2 from the germline V gene are SGDLS and YYNGEE. The germline V and J ends were trimmed by 0 bases and 4 bases, with 11 bases remaining between them. CDR3 length: 15 residues. In DNA, the CDR3 is TGTGCCAGCAGCGTAGACCCGGCGCTGTACAATGAGCAGTTCTTC. As protein: CASSVDPALYNEQFF.

The chain links TRBV18 to TRBJ2-5; TRBD1 agrees at 7 bases. CDR1 is KGHSH and CDR2 is LQKENI in the germline V gene. V shed 5 bases and J 5 bases; nucleotides not matched to a gene: 5. This CDR3 comprises 13 residues. The CDR3: CASSGTASETQYF. The CDR3 coding sequence is TGTGCCAGCTCAGGGACAGCTTCGGAGACCCAGTACTTC.

The genes are TRBV7-1 and TRBJ2-2; 9 positions agree with TRBD1. Being an ORF, TRBV7-1 has a function that is uncertain. The ends lost 3 bases at V and 5 bases at J; junction bases unmatched: 25. The CDR3 runs 22 residues. The CDR3 loop is CASSSPSTGTGIRDFQTGELFF. The CDR3 DNA reads TGTGCCAGCAGCTCCCCGTCTACCGGGACAGGGATTCGTGACTTTCAAACCGGGGAGCTGTTTTTT.

This clonotype was seen a handful of times. The genes are TRBV30 and TRBJ1-5, with TRBD1 as a possible D gene (5 bases). Germline CDR1 reads GTSNPN; CDR2 reads SVGIG (reference sequence). There are 14 residues in the CDR3. The V gene lost 5 bases and the J gene lost 3 bases, with 14 bases spanning the gap. CDR3 protein: CAWRSGDANQPQHF. CDR3 coding DNA: TGTGCCTGGCGTTCTGGGGACGCCAATCAGCCCCAGCATTTT.

The chain is built from TRBV20-1 and TRBJ1-2; D is unclear. The CDR3 sequence is 13 residues long. The germline gives CDR1 DFQATT, CDR2 SNEGSKA (reference sequence). V was pared by 0 bases and J by 4 bases, with 9 bases between. CDR3 loop: CSARDGRIYGYTF. CDR3 bases: TGCAGTGCTAGAGATGGGCGGATCTATGGCTACACCTTC.

This clonotype was seen more than once but under ten times. V and J are TRBV7-8 and TRBJ2-1; TRBD1 is a possible D gene (6 bases). The ends were cut back, 5 bases at V and 5 bases at J, with 16 bases in the middle. The CDR3 extends over 15 amino acids. The germline CDR1 and CDR2 sequences are SGHVS and FQNEAQ. The CDR3 sequence is CASSLRGGADNEQFF. CDR3 coding DNA: TGTGCCAGCAGCCTCCGTGGGGGCGCGGACAATGAGCAGTTCTTC.

The chain employs TRBV5-1 and TRBJ2-7; D unresolved. V gave up 3 bases and J gave up 3 bases, with 13 bases separating them. Germline CDR1 and CDR2: SGHRS and YFSETQ. The CDR3 consists of 14 residues. This CDR3 is CASSSRTPGYEQYF. In DNA form, the CDR3 reads TGCGCCAGCAGCTCCAGGACCCCCGGCTACGAGCAGTACTTC.